Shown below are 27 T cell receptor beta chains from a single sample sequenced in a study of a mutant IDH1 vaccine in newly diagnosed glioma (dated by TCRdb to 2020 to 2023). To prepare the library, the immunoSEQ multiplex PCR assay was applied. TCRdb mirrors the immuneACCESS table, restricted to in-frame sequences. Some clones are absent from its copies; in checked studies, under half trace to an unresolved V gene, and the reason for the others is unknown. In all, the sample holds over 45,000 clones, and around 80% of those were seen once. More than 9% of the sample rests with the top ten. The sample's time point label is to be understood as: week 35, safety follow-up. Every vaccine dose consisted of 300 ug of a 20-mer mutant IDH1 peptide in Montanide, administered subcutaneously together with topical imiquimod. Antigens of these TCRs are unknown. The source material was PBMCs, sampled from a glioma patient whose treatment included an IDH1 peptide vaccine. Every receptor here comes from a man between 35 and 55 years old with glioma.

This chain connects TRBV27 to TRBJ2-2; 9 bases are a match to TRBD2. After removal of 5 bases from V and 5 bases from J, the junction contained 18 bases not matched to a gene. This CDR3 has 19 amino acids. In germline, CDR1 is MNHEY, CDR2 SMNVEV (reference sequence). CDR3 sequence reads: CASSPGTPGLATYTGELFF. DNA for the CDR3: TGTGCCAGCAGTCCGGGGACTCCTGGACTAGCGACTTATACCGGGGAGCTGTTTTTT.

The CDR3 DNA reads TGTGCCAGTAGTTCGACAGGGGTGGCGGACACTGAAGCTTTCTTT. It yields the protein CASSSTGVADTEAFF. The rearrangement links TRBV19 to TRBJ1-1; 8 bases line up with TRBD1. The V segment lost 5 bases and the J segment 3 bases; nucleotides outside the gene matches: 8. The CDR3 loop spans 15 amino acids. Germline CDR1 LNHDA, CDR2 SQIVND (reference sequence).

V and J are TRBV4-1 and TRBJ2-5; TRBD2 aligns across 13 bases. V dropped 2 bases and J dropped 1; count of bases not matched to a gene: 1. Looked up from germline, CDR1 is MGHRA and CDR2 is YSYEKL. The CDR3 length is 16 residues. The CDR3, as DNA: TGCGCCAGCAGCCAACGACTAGCGGGAGGCCAAGAGACCCAGTACTTC. Residues: CASSQRLAGGQETQYF.

The V and J genes are TRBV7-8 and TRBJ2-3; 11 bases match TRBD2. The CDR3 runs 17 residues. Germline lookup yields CDR1 SGHVS and CDR2 FQNEAQ. Trimming cost V 1 base and J 2 bases; bases outside gene matches: 5. This CDR3 is CASSLVLAGENTDTQYF. DNA of the CDR3: TGTGCCAGCAGCTTAGTACTAGCGGGAGAAAACACAGATACGCAGTATTTT. The full variable domain, its missing parts supplied by reference TRBV7-8 and TRBJ2-3, is GAGVSQSPRYKVAKRGQDVALRCDPISGHVSLFWYQQALGQGPEFLTYFQNEAQLDKSGLPSDRFFAERPEGSVSTLKIQRTQQEDSAVYLCASSLVLAGENTDTQYFGPGTRLTVL.

V gene TRBV6-1 combines with J gene TRBJ1-1; D possibly corresponds to TRBD1 (6 bases). The CDR3 spans 15 residues. Trimming left V 5 bases short and J 5 bases short, with 18 bases between. CDR1 and CDR2 from the germline V gene are MNHNS and SASEGT. CDR3: CASSSPTGLWTEAFF. For the CDR3, the DNA is TGTGCCAGCAGTTCTCCGACAGGACTTTGGACTGAAGCTTTCTTT.

The chain joins TRBV2 to TRBJ2-2; possible D gene TRBD2, 6 bases. CDR1 and CDR2 from the germline V gene are SNHLY and FYNNEI. The CDR3 has 16 amino acids. V lost 2 bases, J lost 7 bases, and 17 bases lay in between. CDR3 in amino acids: CASSELAGISGGELFF. The CDR3 DNA sequence: TGTGCCAGCAGTGAATTGGCGGGAATATCAGGCGGGGAGCTGTTTTTT.

The table lists this clone with a count of one. The V call is TRBV5-8, the J call TRBJ2-2; 8 positions agree with TRBD1. Trimming at V came to 6 bases and at J to 3 bases, leaving 7 bases not matched to a gene. The length of the CDR3 is 15 residues. Germline CDR1 is SGHTS and CDR2 is YDEGEE. CDR3 nucleotides: TGTGCCAGCACCTTTAGGACAGGGCACACCGGGGAGCTGTTTTTT. It is translated as CASTFRTGHTGELFF.

This clone was counted a single time. The gene calls are TRBV11-2 and TRBJ2-3; D is ambiguous. V lost 5 bases, J lost 4 bases, and 10 bases lay in between. CDR1 is SGHAT, CDR2 FQNNGV, per germline. CDR3 length equals 13 residues. The CDR3 nucleotides read TGTGCCAGCAGCAGGACCTCCGCAGATACGCAGTATTTT. Translation gives CASSRTSADTQYF.

This clone was observed a handful of times. The chain has TRBV2 and TRBJ1-5; maybe TRBD1 (6 bases). From germline, CDR1 is SNHLY and CDR2 FYNNEI. V was pared by 8 bases and J by 1 base, with 9 bases between. The CDR3 covers 13 residues. CDR3 in DNA: TGTGCCAGCCACAGGGACAGCAATCAGCCCCAGCATTTT. Protein sequence: CASHRDSNQPQHF.

This chain links TRBV19 with TRBJ1-1, with D unclear. From germline, CDR1 is LNHDA and CDR2 SQIVND (reference sequence). The germline V and J ends were trimmed by 0 bases and 0 bases, with 8 bases remaining between them. The CDR3 sequence is 15 residues long. CDR3 protein: CASSIDLTMNTEAFF. The CDR3 DNA reads TGTGCCAGTAGTATAGACCTGACAATGAACACTGAAGCTTTCTTT.

The chain combines TRBV18 with TRBJ2-7; TRBD2 matches at 7 bases. V gave up 2 bases and J gave up 2 bases; unmatched junction bases: 0. The germline V gene encodes CDR1 KGHSH and CDR2 LQKENI. The CDR3 covers 13 residues. In DNA, the CDR3 is TGTGCCAGCTCACCAGCGGGGGCCTACGAGCAGTACTTC. Its protein product is CASSPAGAYEQYF. Variable domain in full (rest from reference TRBV18 and TRBJ2-7): NAGVMQNPRHLVRRRGQEARLRCSPMKGHSHVYWYRQLPEEGLKFMVYLQKENIIDESGMPKERFSAEFPKEGPSILRIQQVVRGDSAAYFCASSPAGAYEQYFGPGTRLTVT.

The chain joins TRBV10-3 to TRBJ1-1; D might be TRBD1 (5 bases). The CDR3 totals 14 residues. The V gene lost 5 bases and the J gene lost 5 bases, with 15 bases spanning the gap. In germline, CDR1 is ENHRY, CDR2 SYGVKD. The CDR3 loop reads CAISWDGAETEAFF. The CDR3 region has the DNA TGTGCCATCAGTTGGGACGGGGCGGAAACTGAAGCTTTCTTT.

V is TRBV11-3 and J is TRBJ2-4; D assignment may be TRBD1 or TRBD2 (5 bases each). Germline V gene data show CDR1 as SGHNT and CDR2 as YENEEA. The CDR3 totals 14 residues. V lost 3 bases and J lost 8, with 14 bases in between. The CDR3 DNA sequence: TGTGCCAGCAGCTTGGGACGCGGCTCGTACATTCAGTACTTC. Protein: CASSLGRGSYIQYF.

The chain links TRBV7-7 to TRBJ2-5, with D possibly being TRBD2 (6 bases). In germline, CDR1 is SSHAT, CDR2 FNYEAQ (reference sequence). Between the trimmed V and J ends, which lost 5 bases and 0 bases, there was a span of 10 bases. The CDR3 loop spans 14 amino acids. As DNA, the CDR3 is TGTGCCAGCAGCCGGGGAGGCTACCAAGAGACCCAGTACTTC. This codes for CASSRGGYQETQYF.

The CDR3 sequence: CASSLSWGAKNIQYF. CDR3 bases: TGTGCCAGCAGTTTATCGTGGGGGGCCAAAAACATTCAGTACTTC. The chain links TRBV27 to TRBJ2-4; D may match TRBD1 or TRBD2 (5 bases each). V was shortened by 0 bases and J by 1 base, with 7 bases between the two germline ends. CDR3 length equals 15 residues. Germline V CDR1 and CDR2: MNHEY, SMNVEV (reference sequence).

This rearrangement joins TRBV11-2 to TRBJ2-5; no reliable D call. Matching the DNA end better, TRBJ2-7 makes the J call doubtful. The CDR3 consists of 13 residues. Germline CDR1 SGHAT, CDR2 FQNNGV. CDR3: CASSLDRAHEQYF. Here the CDR3 DNA reads TGTGCCAGCAGCTTAGATAGGGCGCACGAGCAGTACTTC.

The chain recombines TRBV30 with TRBJ1-5; maybe TRBD1 (5 bases). Germline V CDR1 and CDR2: GTSNPN, SVGIG (reference sequence). The CDR3 is 15 residues long. The ends were cut back, 4 bases at V and 4 bases at J, with 17 bases in the middle. The CDR3 sequence: CAWNRGGLANQPQHF. The CDR3 bases are TGTGCCTGGAATCGGGGCGGACTAGCAAATCAGCCCCAGCATTTT.

V usage is TRBV14 and J usage is TRBJ2-5; 9 bases line up with TRBD2. The J call may be incorrect, as the DNA end agrees better with TRBJ2-7. This CDR3 spans 15 amino acids. Per the germline V gene, CDR1 is SGHDN and CDR2 is FVKESK. The CDR3: CASSPRVAGANEQYF. The CDR3 region has the DNA TGTGCCAGCAGCCCAAGGGTAGCGGGAGCCAACGAGCAGTACTTC.

This CDR3 reads CASSPDRAGTDTQYF. The CDR3 region has the DNA TGTGCCAGCAGCCCGGACAGGGCGGGAACAGATACGCAGTATTTT. The chain carries TRBV7-7 and TRBJ2-3; 8 bases line up with TRBD1. Per germline, CDR1 SSHAT and CDR2 FNYEAQ (reference sequence). The CDR3 covers 15 residues. J was trimmed by 3 bases and V by 5 bases; bases with no gene match: 7.

The genes are TRBV2 and TRBJ1-5; D call uncertain. This CDR3 is built from 15 residues. The germline V gene has CDR1 SNHLY and CDR2 FYNNEI. V lost 2 bases, J lost 0 bases, and 8 bases lay in between. Here the CDR3 DNA reads TGTGCCAGCAGTGAACACACTTATAGCAATCAGCCCCAGCATTTT. Protein sequence: CASSEHTYSNQPQHF.

J is TRBJ2-1 and V is TRBV4-3, with 8 bases lining up with TRBD2. This CDR3 contains 16 residues. CDR1 is LGHNA, CDR2 YSLEER, per germline. The V segment lost 0 bases and the J segment 9 bases; nucleotides outside the gene matches: 10. The CDR3 DNA reads as TGCGCCAGCAGCCAAGATCGCGCGGGAGGCGGGAGTGAGCAGTTCTTC. Amino acid sequence: CASSQDRAGGGSEQFF.

In its sample, this clone was seen a few times. The chain links TRBV30 to TRBJ1-1; TRBD1 aligns across 7 bases. Per germline, CDR1 GTSNPN and CDR2 SVGIG (reference sequence). Germline trimming cut 1 base from V and 7 bases from J; bases unmatched to any gene: 3. The CDR3 loop spans 12 amino acids. CDR3 coding DNA: TGTGCCTGGAGTGAGGGGGCATATGAAGCTTTCTTT. Translating it yields CAWSEGAYEAFF.

The chain uses TRBV9 and TRBJ2-2; D is unclear. Germline CDR1 reads SGDLS; CDR2 reads YYNGEE. The CDR3 extends over 16 amino acids. V was pared by 4 bases and J by 2 bases, with 15 bases between. This chain's CDR3 is CASSPSALANTGELFF. CDR3 DNA sequence: TGTGCCAGCAGCCCATCCGCACTGGCAAACACCGGGGAGCTGTTTTTT.

The rearrangement links TRBV10-3 to TRBJ2-7; 7 bases fit TRBD2. The germline gives CDR1 ENHRY, CDR2 SYGVKD. V lost 0 bases to trimming and J lost 3 bases; unmatched junction nucleotides: 8. The CDR3 sequence is 16 residues long. CDR3 sequence (DNA): TGTGCCATCAGTGAGTCGAGTGGGAGGGCCGTCTACGAGCAGTACTTC. Translation gives CAISESSGRAVYEQYF.

CDR3 sequence reads: CASSLGGGPYGYTF. The CDR3 coding sequence is TGTGCCAGCAGCTTAGGGGGCGGACCCTATGGCTACACCTTC. This chain uses TRBV11-2 with TRBJ1-2, with a tentative D call TRBD1 (5 bases). This CDR3 has 14 amino acids. Deletions cut 1 base from V and 4 bases from J, with 10 bases between. CDR1 and CDR2 (germline): SGHAT, FQNNGV. The whole variable domain, filled in from reference TRBV11-2 and TRBJ1-2, reads EAGVAQSPRYKIIEKRQSVAFWCNPISGHATLYWYQQILGQGPKLLIQFQNNGVVDDSQLPKDRFSAERLKGVDSTLKIQPAKLEDSAVYLCASSLGGGPYGYTFGSGTRLTVV.

The rearrangement joins TRBV6-1 to TRBJ1-1; D is uncertain. The CDR3 is made up of 13 amino acids. The V gene's germline CDR1 is MNHNS and CDR2 SASEGT. V was shortened by 9 bases and J by 1 base, with 12 bases between the two germline ends. CDR3 DNA sequence: TGTGCCAGTTCTTGGATTGAGAACACTGAAGCTTTCTTT. This codes for CASSWIENTEAFF.

This chain connects TRBV10-2 to TRBJ2-7; no definite D call. From germline, CDR1 is WSHSY and CDR2 SAAADI. The CDR3 loop spans 14 amino acids. V lost 6 bases and J lost 4, with 16 bases in between. CDR3 amino acids: CASRGIDIDYEQYF. CDR3 bases: TGCGCCAGCAGGGGAATAGACATCGATTACGAGCAGTACTTC.